Listed here are 21 T cell receptor beta chains from one sample, sequenced in a study of OX40 agonist ivuxolimab in advanced cancers. Sequencing used immunoSEQ multiplex PCR; TCRdb keeps in-frame clones, though not all of them. The repertoire has just over 90,000 clones, approximately 94% of them found once; the top ten carry roughly 2.8%. The sample in question was CD4+ or CD8+ T cells sorted from blood, obtained in a trial of the OX40 agonist ivuxolimab. The receptors stem from an adult with an advanced solid tumor such as melanoma, head and neck, liver or kidney cancer.

V and J are TRBV29-1 and TRBJ2-7, with 8 bases identical to TRBD2. Germline CDR1 is SQVTM and CDR2 is ANQGSEA. The CDR3 runs 16 residues. J was trimmed by 0 bases and V by 6 bases; bases with no gene match: 13. The CDR3 spells CSVIFTSGMNSYEQYF. The DNA for the CDR3 is TGCAGCGTGATTTTTACTAGCGGAATGAACTCCTACGAGCAGTACTTC.

The chain uses TRBV27 and TRBJ2-7; 9 bases match TRBD1. The CDR3 has 15 residues. Germline lookup yields CDR1 MNHEY and CDR2 SMNVEV (reference sequence). The V segment lost 2 bases and the J segment 3 bases; nucleotides outside the gene matches: 5. CDR3 bases: TGTGCCAGCAGTTTAGGACAGGGGCCTCGCTACGAGCAGTACTTC. Encoded protein: CASSLGQGPRYEQYF.

The rearrangement links TRBV6-5 to TRBJ2-1; a weak D match, TRBD2 (5 bases). CDR1 is MNHEY and CDR2 is SVGAGI in the germline V gene. The CDR3 contains 16 residues. The V and J ends lost 3 bases and 4 bases respectively, with 16 bases between them. As DNA, the CDR3 is TGTGCCAGCAGTTATTTAGCGACTACGGAATACAATGAGCAGTTCTTC. Its translation is CASSYLATTEYNEQFF.

V gene TRBV13 combines with J gene TRBJ2-2; 10 bases agree with TRBD2. CDR1 and CDR2 (germline): PRHDT, FYEKMQ (reference sequence). V lost 2 bases and J lost 3; bases outside the gene matches: 21. CDR3 size: 22 residues. CDR3 DNA: TGTGCCAGCAGCTTAACCCCCCCCCTAGCGGGAGTTAGTCTCTCGTACACCGGGGAGCTGTTTTTT. Its protein is CASSLTPPLAGVSLSYTGELFF.

The genes are TRBV9 and TRBJ2-3; 9 nucleotides line up with TRBD2. V lost 0 bases and J lost 5; bases outside the gene matches: 1. Germline CDR1 SGDLS, CDR2 YYNGEE. The CDR3 has 14 residues. Here the CDR3 DNA reads TGTGCCAGCAGCGTAGTGACTAGCGGAGATACGCAGTATTTT. Protein: CASSVVTSGDTQYF.

The chain couples TRBV19 to TRBJ1-2, with TRBD1 identical over 7 bases. The CDR3 totals 13 residues. The ends lost 3 bases at V and 7 bases at J; junction bases unmatched: 5. Looked up from germline, CDR1 is LNHDA and CDR2 is SQIVND (reference sequence). CDR3 coding DNA: TGTGCCAGTAGTATCTCGGCAGGGGGTGGCTACACCTTC. Translating it yields CASSISAGGGYTF. The variable domain in full, completed from reference TRBV19 and TRBJ1-2, reads DGGITQSPKYLFRKEGQNVTLSCEQNLNHDAMYWYRQDPGQGLRLIYYSQIVNDFQKGDIAEGYSVSREKKESFPLTVTSAQKNPTAFYLCASSISAGGGYTFGSGTRLTVV.

The chain couples TRBV4-1 to TRBJ2-5; 8 bases agree with TRBD2. This CDR3 comprises 16 residues. V trimming: 6 bases; J trimming: 2 bases; junction bases outside the gene matches: 11. Looked up from germline, CDR1 is MGHRA and CDR2 is YSYEKL. The CDR3 reads CASSPSPASGQETQYF. CDR3 nucleotides: TGCGCCAGCAGTCCATCCCCGGCTAGCGGGCAAGAGACCCAGTACTTC.

The chain has TRBV7-8 and TRBJ1-5, with 8 bases that match TRBD1. Per the germline V gene, CDR1 is SGHVS and CDR2 is FQNEAQ. CDR3 length: 14 residues. V lost 5 bases to trimming and J lost 2 bases; unmatched junction nucleotides: 2. DNA of the CDR3: TGTGCCAGCAGCCTGGACAGGGGCAATCAGCCCCAGCATTTT. Amino acid sequence: CASSLDRGNQPQHF. Complete variable domain (other parts from reference TRBV7-8 and TRBJ1-5): GAGVSQSPRYKVAKRGQDVALRCDPISGHVSLFWYQQALGQGPEFLTYFQNEAQLDKSGLPSDRFFAERPEGSVSTLKIQRTQQEDSAVYLCASSLDRGNQPQHFGDGTRLSIL.

The chain joins TRBV30 to TRBJ2-7; 10 positions agree with TRBD1. Unmatched junction bases numbered 7, after V lost 4 bases and J lost 7 bases. This CDR3 comprises 13 residues. Germline CDR1 reads GTSNPN; CDR2 reads SVGIG (reference sequence). DNA for the CDR3: TGTGCCTGGAACCGACAGGGGGCGGGGGAGCAGTACTTC. Amino acids: CAWNRQGAGEQYF.

This clone was picked up a small number of times. The J gene is TRBJ1-2, the V gene TRBV2; D is ambiguous. V shed 2 bases and J shed 7 bases, with 2 bases lying between them. The germline V gene encodes CDR1 SNHLY and CDR2 FYNNEI. The CDR3 sequence is 10 residues long. This CDR3 reads CASSEPGYTF. The CDR3 DNA reads as TGTGCCAGCAGTGAACCTGGCTACACCTTC.

The J gene is TRBJ1-1, the V gene TRBV19; 7 bases agree with TRBD1. The germline gives CDR1 LNHDA, CDR2 SQIVND (reference sequence). The trim removed 2 bases at V and 11 bases at J, leaving 5 bases unmatched. This CDR3 has 12 amino acids. The DNA of the CDR3 is TGTGCCAGTAGTATATACGGGACAGATGCTTTCTTT. As protein: CASSIYGTDAFF.

The chain links TRBV9 to TRBJ2-1, with D possibly called TRBD1 or TRBD2 (5 bases each). The CDR3 has 14 residues. V lost 0 bases, J lost 6 bases, and 10 bases lay in between. Germline CDR1 SGDLS, CDR2 YYNGEE. This chain's CDR3 is CASSVGGGFNEQFF. CDR3 DNA: TGTGCCAGCAGCGTAGGTGGGGGTTTCAATGAGCAGTTCTTC.

The count of this clone is one. This chain uses TRBV9 with TRBJ2-4; 14 positions agree with TRBD2. V lost 4 bases, J lost 1 base, and 10 bases stayed unmatched. CDR3 length: 19 residues. From germline, CDR1 is SGDLS and CDR2 YYNGEE. The CDR3 DNA sequence: TGTGCCAGCAGCCCCCAAGGGACTAGCGGGAGTTGGGCCAAAAACATTCAGTACTTC. This gives the protein CASSPQGTSGSWAKNIQYF.

The chain joins TRBV7-8 to TRBJ2-7, with D perhaps matching TRBD1 (6 bases). Trimming cost V 5 bases and J 1 base, with 15 bases left between them. CDR1 SGHVS and CDR2 FQNEAQ come from the germline V gene. This CDR3 region has 15 residues. CDR3: CASSLDPGESYEQYF. The CDR3 DNA reads TGTGCCAGCAGCCTCGACCCAGGGGAATCCTACGAGCAGTACTTC.

This clone has just one count. V usage is TRBV9 and J usage is TRBJ2-2; 10 nucleotides match TRBD2. The CDR3 runs to 16 residues. Germline loops: CDR1 SGDLS, CDR2 YYNGEE. CDR3 DNA: TGTGCTACCAGCGGGAGGGCCGGGATTGGAACCGGGGAGCTGTTTTTT. It yields the protein CATSGRAGIGTGELFF.

The chain employs TRBV6-6 and TRBJ1-2; the D gene is possibly TRBD1 (6 bases). The V and J ends lost 2 bases and 5 bases respectively, with 15 bases between them. The CDR3 sequence is 15 residues long. CDR1 and CDR2 from the germline V gene are MNHNY and SVGAGI (reference sequence). The CDR3 DNA follows: TGTGCCAGCAGTTACCCGGCCGACCAGGGGTATGGCTACACCTTC. It codes for CASSYPADQGYGYTF.

The CDR3 DNA reads TGTGCCAGCAGAGGGGTAGAGCAGTTCTTC. Translating it yields CASRGVEQFF. The V and J genes are TRBV27 and TRBJ2-1, with D possibly being TRBD1 (5 bases). Looked up from germline, CDR1 is MNHEY and CDR2 is SMNVEV (reference sequence). The CDR3 totals 10 residues. V gave up 6 bases and J gave up 10 bases, with 7 bases separating them.

The chain links TRBV2 to TRBJ1-4; 9 bases agree with TRBD1. Germline CDR1 reads SNHLY; CDR2 reads FYNNEI. The CDR3 is made up of 18 amino acids. Losses at the gene ends were 3 bases for V and 0 bases for J; bases not matched to a gene: 8. In DNA, the CDR3 is TGTGCCAGCAGTGACACCGGACAGGGGATCGCAACTAATGAAAAACTGTTTTTT. Amino acids: CASSDTGQGIATNEKLFF.

The chain uses TRBV5-1 and TRBJ2-7; D uncertain. V was trimmed by 4 bases and J by 0 bases, leaving 14 bases between them. CDR1 and CDR2 from the germline V gene are SGHRS and YFSETQ. The CDR3 runs 15 residues. Here the CDR3 DNA reads TGCGCCAGCAGCCAAGCCCTTCTGACCTCCTACGAGCAGTACTTC. Translation: CASSQALLTSYEQYF.

The chain recombines TRBV27 with TRBJ2-3; 7 positions match TRBD2. The V and J ends lost 7 bases and 0 bases, in that order; junction bases with no gene match: 10. The CDR3 has 16 amino acids. The germline V gene has CDR1 MNHEY and CDR2 SMNVEV (reference sequence). CDR3 in amino acids: CASTLFPSGSTDTQYF. DNA for the CDR3: TGTGCCAGCACCCTTTTTCCTAGCGGCAGCACAGATACGCAGTATTTT.

V gene TRBV27 combines with J gene TRBJ2-1; 10 nucleotides align to TRBD2. The CDR3 runs to 14 residues. Germline loops: CDR1 MNHEY, CDR2 SMNVEV (reference sequence). With V trimmed by 6 bases and J by 4 bases, 3 bases remained unmatched. The CDR3 coding sequence is TGTGCCAGCAGCCTAGCGGGGGCTTACAATGAGCAGTTCTTC. This sequence encodes CASSLAGAYNEQFF.